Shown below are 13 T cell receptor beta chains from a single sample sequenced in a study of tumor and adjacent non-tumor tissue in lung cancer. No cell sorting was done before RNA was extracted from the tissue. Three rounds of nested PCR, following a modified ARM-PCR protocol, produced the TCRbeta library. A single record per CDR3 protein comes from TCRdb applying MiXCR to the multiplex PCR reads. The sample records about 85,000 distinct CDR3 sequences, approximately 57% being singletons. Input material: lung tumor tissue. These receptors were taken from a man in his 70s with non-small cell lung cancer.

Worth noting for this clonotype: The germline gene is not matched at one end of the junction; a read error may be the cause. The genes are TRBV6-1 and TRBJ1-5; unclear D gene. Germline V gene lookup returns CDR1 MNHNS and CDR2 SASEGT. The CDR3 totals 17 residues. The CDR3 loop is CASSEASWGYSNQPHHF. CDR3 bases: TGTGCCAGCAGTGAAGCGTCCTGGGGATATAGCAATCAGCCCCACCATTTT.

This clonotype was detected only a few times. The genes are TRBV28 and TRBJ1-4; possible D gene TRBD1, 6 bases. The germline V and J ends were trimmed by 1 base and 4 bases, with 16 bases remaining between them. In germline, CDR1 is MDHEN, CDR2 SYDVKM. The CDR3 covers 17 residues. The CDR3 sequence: CASSLLARTAHNEKLFF. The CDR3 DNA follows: TGTGCCAGCAGTTTATTAGCCAGGACAGCCCATAATGAAAAACTGTTTTTT.

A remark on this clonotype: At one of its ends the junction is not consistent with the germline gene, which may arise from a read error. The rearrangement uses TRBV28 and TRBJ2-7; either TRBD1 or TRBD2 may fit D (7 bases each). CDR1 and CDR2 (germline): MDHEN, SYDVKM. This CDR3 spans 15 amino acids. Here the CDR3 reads CTSSNLRGRGREQYF. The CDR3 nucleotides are TGTACCAGCAGTAACCTCAGGGGGAGGGGGCGCGAGCAGTACTTC.

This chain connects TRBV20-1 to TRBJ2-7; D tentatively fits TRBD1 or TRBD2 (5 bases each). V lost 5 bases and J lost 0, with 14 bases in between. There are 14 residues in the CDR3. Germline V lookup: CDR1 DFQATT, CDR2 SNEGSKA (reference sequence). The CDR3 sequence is CSAALWGSSYEQYF. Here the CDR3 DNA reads TGCAGTGCTGCCCTTTGGGGGAGCTCCTACGAGCAGTACTTC.

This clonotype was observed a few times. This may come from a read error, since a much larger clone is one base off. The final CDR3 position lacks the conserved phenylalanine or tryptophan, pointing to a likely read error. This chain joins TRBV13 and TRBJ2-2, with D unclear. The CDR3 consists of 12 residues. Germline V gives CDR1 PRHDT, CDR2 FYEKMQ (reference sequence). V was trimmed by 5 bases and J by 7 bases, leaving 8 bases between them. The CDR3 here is CASSPRNGELFV. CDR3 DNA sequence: TGTGCCAGCAGCCCCCGGAACGGGGAGCTGTTTGTT.

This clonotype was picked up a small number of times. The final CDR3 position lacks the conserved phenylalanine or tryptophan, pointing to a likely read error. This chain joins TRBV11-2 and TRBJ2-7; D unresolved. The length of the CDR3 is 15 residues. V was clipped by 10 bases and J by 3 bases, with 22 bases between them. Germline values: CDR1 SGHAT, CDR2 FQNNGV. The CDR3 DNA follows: TGTGCCAACAATAGTTATCCCTATTTGGGCTACGAGCAGTACCTC. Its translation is CANNSYPYLGYEQYL.

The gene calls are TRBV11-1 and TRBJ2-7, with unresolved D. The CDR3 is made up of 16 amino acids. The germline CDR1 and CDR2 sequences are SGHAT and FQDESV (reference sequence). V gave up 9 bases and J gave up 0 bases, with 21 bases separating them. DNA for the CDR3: TGTGCCAGTAGCCTAGGTCAAACCAGGAGCTCCTACGAGCAGTACTTC. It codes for CASSLGQTRSSYEQYF.

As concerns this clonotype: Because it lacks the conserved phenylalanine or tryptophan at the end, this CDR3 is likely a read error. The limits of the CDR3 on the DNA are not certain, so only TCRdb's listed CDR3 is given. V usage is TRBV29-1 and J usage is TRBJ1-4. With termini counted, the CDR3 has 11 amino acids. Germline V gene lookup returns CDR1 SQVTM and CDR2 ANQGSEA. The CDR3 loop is CSEKTNEKLYL.

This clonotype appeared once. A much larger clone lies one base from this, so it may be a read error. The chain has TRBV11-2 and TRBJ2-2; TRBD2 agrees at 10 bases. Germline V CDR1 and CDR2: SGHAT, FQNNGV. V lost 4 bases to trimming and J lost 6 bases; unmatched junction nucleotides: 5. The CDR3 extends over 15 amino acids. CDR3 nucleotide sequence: TGTGCCAGCAGCTCGGGACTAGCGTGGCCCGGGGAGCTGTTTTTT. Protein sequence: CASSSGLAWPGELFF. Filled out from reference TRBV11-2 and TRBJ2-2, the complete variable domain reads EAGVAQSPRYKIIEKRQSVAFWCNPISGHATLYWYQQILGQGPKLLIQFQNNGVVDDSQLPKDRFSAERLKGVDSTLKIQPAKLEDSAVYLCASSSGLAWPGELFFGEGSRLTVL.

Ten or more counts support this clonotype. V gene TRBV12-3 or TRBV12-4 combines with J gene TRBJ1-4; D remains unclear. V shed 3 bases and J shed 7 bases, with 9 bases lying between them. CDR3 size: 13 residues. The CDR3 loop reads CASSFNGAEKLFF. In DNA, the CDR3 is TGTGCCAGCAGTTTTAATGGTGCTGAAAAACTGTTTTTT.

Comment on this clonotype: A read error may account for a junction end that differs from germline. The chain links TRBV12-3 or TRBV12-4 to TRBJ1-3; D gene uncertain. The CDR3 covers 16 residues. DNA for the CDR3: TGTGCCAGCAGTTTTCGCCCTGAGCCAACTGGAAACACAATATATTTT. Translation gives CASSFRPEPTGNTIYF.

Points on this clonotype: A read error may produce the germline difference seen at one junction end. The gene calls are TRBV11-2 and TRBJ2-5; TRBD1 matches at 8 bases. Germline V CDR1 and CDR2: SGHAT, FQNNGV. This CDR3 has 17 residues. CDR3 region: CANSSRGQGKWQETQYF. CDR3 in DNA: TGTGCCAACAGCTCGCGCGGACAGGGAAAGTGGCAAGAGACCCAGTATTTC.

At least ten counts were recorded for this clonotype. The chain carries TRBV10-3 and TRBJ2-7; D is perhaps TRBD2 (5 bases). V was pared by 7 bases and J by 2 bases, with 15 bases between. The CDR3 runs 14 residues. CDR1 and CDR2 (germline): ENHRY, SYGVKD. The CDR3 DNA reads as TGTGCCATCACGCCCGGAGGCGGAACCTACGAGCAGTACTTC. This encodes CAITPGGGTYEQYF.